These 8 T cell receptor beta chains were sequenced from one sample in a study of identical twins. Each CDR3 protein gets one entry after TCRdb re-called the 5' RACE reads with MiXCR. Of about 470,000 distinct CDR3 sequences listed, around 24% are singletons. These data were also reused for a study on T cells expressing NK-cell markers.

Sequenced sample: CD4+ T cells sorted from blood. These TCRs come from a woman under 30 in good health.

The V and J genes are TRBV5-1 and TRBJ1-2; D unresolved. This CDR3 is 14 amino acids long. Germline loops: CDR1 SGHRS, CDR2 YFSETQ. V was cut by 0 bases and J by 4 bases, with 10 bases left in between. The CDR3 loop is CASSLADLGYGYTF. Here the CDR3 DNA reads TGCGCCAGCAGCTTGGCCGATTTGGGCTATGGCTACACCTTC.

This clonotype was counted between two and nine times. This chain's CDR3 is CASRSRGQPNTEAFF. The CDR3 coding sequence is TGTGCCAGTCGATCGAGGGGGCAGCCGAACACTGAAGCTTTCTTT. The chain employs TRBV2 and TRBJ1-1, with 7 nucleotides matching TRBD1. Germline V lookup: CDR1 SNHLY, CDR2 FYNNEI. After removal of 9 bases from V and 1 base from J, the junction contained 11 bases not matched to a gene. The CDR3 contains 15 residues.

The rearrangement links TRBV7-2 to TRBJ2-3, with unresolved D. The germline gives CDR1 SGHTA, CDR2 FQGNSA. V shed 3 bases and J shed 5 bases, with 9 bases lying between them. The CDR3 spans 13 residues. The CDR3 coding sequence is TGTGCCAGCAGCTTTGGGATGAGAGATACGCAGTATTTT. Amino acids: CASSFGMRDTQYF.

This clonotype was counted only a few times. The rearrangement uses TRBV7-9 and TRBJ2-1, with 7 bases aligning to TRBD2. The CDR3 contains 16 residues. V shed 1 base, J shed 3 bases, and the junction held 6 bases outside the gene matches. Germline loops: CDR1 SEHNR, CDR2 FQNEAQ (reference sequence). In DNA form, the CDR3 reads TGTGCCAGCAGCTTAGAAGGGACTATCCTCTACAATGAGCAGTTCTTC. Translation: CASSLEGTILYNEQFF.

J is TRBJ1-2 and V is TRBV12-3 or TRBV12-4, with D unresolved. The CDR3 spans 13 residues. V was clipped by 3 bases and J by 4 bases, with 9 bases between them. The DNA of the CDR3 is TGTGCCAGCAGTTTCAGACGGCTCTATGGCTACACCTTC. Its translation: CASSFRRLYGYTF.

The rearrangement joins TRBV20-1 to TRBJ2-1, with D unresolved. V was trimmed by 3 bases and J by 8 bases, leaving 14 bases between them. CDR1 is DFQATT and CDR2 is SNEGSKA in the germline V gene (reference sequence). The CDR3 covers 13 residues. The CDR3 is CSASTELIDEQFF. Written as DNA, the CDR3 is TGCAGTGCTAGTACGGAGCTTATCGATGAGCAGTTCTTC.

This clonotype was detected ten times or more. The CDR3 sequence: CASSLTGAYEQYF. Here the CDR3 DNA reads TGTGCCAGCAGCCTGACAGGGGCCTACGAGCAGTACTTC. The chain combines TRBV7-2 with TRBJ2-7, with 8 nucleotides matching TRBD1. Unmatched junction bases numbered 2, after V lost 5 bases and J lost 2 bases. CDR1 SGHTA and CDR2 FQGNSA come from the germline V gene. This CDR3 comprises 13 residues. The full variable domain, rest sourced from reference TRBV7-2 and TRBJ2-7, is GAGVSQSPSNKVTEKGKDVELRCDPISGHTALYWYRQSLGQGLEFLIYFQGNSAPDKSGLPSDRFSAERTGGSVSTLTIQRTQQEDSAVYLCASSLTGAYEQYFGPGTRLTVT.

DNA of the CDR3: TGTGCCAGCAGCGCCGGGACTAGCGGGAGCGTTGAGCAGTTCTTC. This gives the protein CASSAGTSGSVEQFF. The V and J genes are TRBV6-1 and TRBJ2-1, with 14 positions matching TRBD2. There are 15 residues in the CDR3. The V segment lost 6 bases and the J segment 9 bases; nucleotides outside the gene matches: 7. Germline V CDR1 and CDR2: MNHNS, SASEGT.